Each of the 15 T cell receptor beta chains below was sequenced from the same sample in a study of cytomegalovirus exposure and HLA in healthy donors. Profiled with immunoSEQ multiplex PCR; TCRdb holds only in-frame clones, not every one. The sample carries 100,000 to 120,000 clones, approximately 95% recorded once. The specimen sequenced was PBMCs. The receptors derive from a young woman in good health and CMV-seronegative.

This chain links TRBV11-2 with TRBJ1-1; D call uncertain. V lost 5 bases and J 5 bases, leaving 9 bases between the germline ends. The CDR3 is 12 amino acids. From germline, CDR1 is SGHAT and CDR2 FQNNGV. CDR3 sequence reads: CASSLAGTEAFF. CDR3 sequence (DNA): TGTGCCAGCAGCCTCGCGGGAACTGAAGCTTTCTTT. Variable domain in full (rest from reference TRBV11-2 and TRBJ1-1): EAGVAQSPRYKIIEKRQSVAFWCNPISGHATLYWYQQILGQGPKLLIQFQNNGVVDDSQLPKDRFSAERLKGVDSTLKIQPAKLEDSAVYLCASSLAGTEAFFGQGTRLTVV.

This clone was seen a handful of times. This chain connects TRBV2 to TRBJ2-1; D is uncertain. Germline values: CDR1 SNHLY, CDR2 FYNNEI. The CDR3 is 12 residues long. V was pared by 5 bases and J by 10 bases, with 12 bases between. As DNA, the CDR3 is TGTGCCAGCAGTCCAGACATTGGCGAGCAGTTCTTC. It translates to CASSPDIGEQFF.

This clone was counted between two and nine times. The V and J genes are TRBV15 and TRBJ2-7; TRBD1 is a possible D gene (7 bases). The ends were cut back, 1 base at V and 6 bases at J, with 19 bases in the middle. In germline, CDR1 is LNHNV, CDR2 YYDKDF (reference sequence). The CDR3 contains 16 residues. For the CDR3, the DNA is TGTGCCACCAGCAGAGTAAATCCCGGCAGGGGGGCCGAGCAGTACTTC. Its translation: CATSRVNPGRGAEQYF. Using reference TRBV15 and TRBJ2-7 for the parts outside the CDR3, the full variable domain is DAMVIQNPRYQVTQFGKPVTLSCSQTLNHNVMYWYQQKSSQAPKLLFHYYDKDFNNEADTPDNFQSRRPNTSFCFLDIRSPGLGDTAMYLCATSRVNPGRGAEQYFGPGTRLTVT.

The rearrangement links TRBV6-5 to TRBJ1-2, with TRBD1 as a possible D gene (5 bases). The CDR3 loop spans 15 amino acids. Germline V gene sequence: CDR1 MNHEY, CDR2 SVGAGI. Trimming pared 8 bases from V and 2 bases from J, leaving 18 bases between. The DNA of the CDR3 is TGTGCCAGCGTACCCCTGGCAGGGTCCAACTATGGCTACACCTTC. As protein: CASVPLAGSNYGYTF.

This clone appeared once. V gene TRBV18 combines with J gene TRBJ1-1; 7 bases align to TRBD1. Germline-derived CDR1 and CDR2 are KGHSH and LQKENI. This CDR3 region has 14 residues. J was trimmed by 8 bases and V by 4 bases; bases with no gene match: 10. The CDR3 DNA is TGTGCCAGCTCACTTCAGGAGGGGGCGCCCGAAGCTTTCTTT. Amino acid sequence: CASSLQEGAPEAFF.

In this sample, this clone turned up once. This rearrangement joins TRBV6-6 to TRBJ1-6; D not resolved. Between the trimmed V and J ends, which lost 6 bases and 5 bases, there was a span of 5 bases. Germline CDR1 reads MNHNY; CDR2 reads SVGAGI (reference sequence). CDR3 length: 12 amino acids. In DNA, the CDR3 is TGTGCCAGCAGGTTCAATAATTCACCCCTCCACTTT. It encodes CASRFNNSPLHF.

This clone was detected once. The rearrangement links TRBV29-1 to TRBJ2-1; tentatively, D is TRBD2 (6 bases). CDR3 length: 12 amino acids. Trimming stripped 4 bases from V and 13 bases from J, with 17 bases between. In germline, CDR1 is SQVTM, CDR2 ANQGSEA. The CDR3 here is CSVVSLSGDQFF. CDR3 sequence (DNA): TGCAGCGTTGTGTCCCTTAGCGGAGACCAGTTCTTC.

The rearrangement uses TRBV6-5 and TRBJ2-7; 11 positions agree with TRBD2. The trim removed 6 bases at V and 5 bases at J, leaving 6 bases unmatched. The CDR3 sequence is 14 residues long. Germline V gene lookup returns CDR1 MNHEY and CDR2 SVGAGI. The CDR3 spells CASSLLAGVNEQYF. CDR3 in DNA: TGTGCCAGCAGCTTACTAGCGGGGGTCAACGAGCAGTACTTC.

The CDR3 nucleotides read TGCGCCAGCAGCCAAGAGAGAGCGGGGGGGCCCTGGAATGAGCAGTTCTTC. Translation gives CASSQERAGGPWNEQFF. The rearrangement links TRBV4-3 to TRBJ2-1; 10 nucleotides align to TRBD2. The trim removed 0 bases at V and 7 bases at J, leaving 9 bases unmatched. The CDR3 length is 17 residues. Germline assignment: CDR1 LGHNA and CDR2 YSLEER.

The rearrangement links TRBV15 to TRBJ2-7; 10 bases align to TRBD2. CDR1 is LNHNV, CDR2 YYDKDF, per germline (reference sequence). CDR3 length: 16 residues. J gave up 7 bases and V 7 bases, and 16 bases lay outside the gene matches. The CDR3 region has the DNA TGTGCCACCACGTGGTCTAGCGGGGGAGCGACTGGAGAGCAGTACTTC. This gives the protein CATTWSSGGATGEQYF.

The rearrangement uses TRBV6-1 and TRBJ1-5; 7 nucleotides align to TRBD1. Trimming at V came to 4 bases and at J to 8 bases, leaving 8 bases not matched to a gene. CDR1 is MNHNS, CDR2 SASEGT, per germline. The CDR3 length is 14 residues. The CDR3 nucleotides read TGTGCCAGCAGTGTACAGGGGCTATCAGAGCCCCAGCATTTT. Its translation: CASSVQGLSEPQHF.

V usage is TRBV18 and J usage is TRBJ2-7; 10 bases are a match to TRBD1. This CDR3 has 15 residues. Germline CDR1 is KGHSH and CDR2 is LQKENI. V lost 4 bases and J lost 3; bases outside the gene matches: 6. The CDR3 DNA is TGTGCCAGCTCACTAGGGACAGGGGCTCTCTACGAGCAGTACTTC. It translates to CASSLGTGALYEQYF.

The J gene is TRBJ1-5, the V gene TRBV7-9; TRBD1 is a possible D gene (5 bases). Deletions cut 7 bases from V and 2 bases from J, with 12 bases between. This CDR3 has 14 amino acids. The germline CDR1 and CDR2 sequences are SEHNR and FQNEAQ (reference sequence). CDR3 in DNA: TGTGCCAGCACCCAGGGTTGGGGCAATCAGCCCCAGCATTTT. Protein sequence: CASTQGWGNQPQHF. Combining the CDR3 with reference TRBV7-9 and TRBJ1-5 gives the whole variable domain DTGVSQNPRHKITKRGQNVTFRCDPISEHNRLYWYRQTLGQGPEFLTYFQNEAQLEKSRLLSDRFSAERPKGSFSTLEIQRTEQGDSAMYLCASTQGWGNQPQHFGDGTRLSIL.

The rearrangement uses TRBV7-9 and TRBJ2-7, with D possibly TRBD2 on 5 matching bases. Trimming pared 1 base from V and 0 bases from J, leaving 10 bases between. CDR3 length: 15 residues. CDR1 is SEHNR and CDR2 is FQNEAQ in the germline V gene (reference sequence). The CDR3 DNA reads as TGTGCCAGCAGCTTAGAGGACTCCGCCTCCTACGAGCAGTACTTC. This encodes CASSLEDSASYEQYF.

CDR3 in DNA: TGTGCCAGCAGCTCGGGACAGGACAGACAGGCAGGGTATGGCTACACCTTC. It translates to CASSSGQDRQAGYGYTF. The V call is TRBV11-2, the J call TRBJ1-2, with TRBD1 matching 8 bases. The CDR3 has 17 residues. Germline CDR1 reads SGHAT; CDR2 reads FQNNGV. V lost 4 bases, J lost 5 bases, and 15 bases stayed unmatched.